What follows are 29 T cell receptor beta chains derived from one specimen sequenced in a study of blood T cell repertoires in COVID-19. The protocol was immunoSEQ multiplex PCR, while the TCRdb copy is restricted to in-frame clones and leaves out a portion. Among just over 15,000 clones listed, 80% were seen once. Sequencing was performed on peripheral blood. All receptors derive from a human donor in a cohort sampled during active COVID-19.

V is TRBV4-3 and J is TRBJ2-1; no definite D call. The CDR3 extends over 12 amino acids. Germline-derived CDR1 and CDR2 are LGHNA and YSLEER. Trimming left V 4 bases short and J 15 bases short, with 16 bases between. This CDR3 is CASSPTAMRWFF. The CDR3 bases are TGCGCCAGCAGCCCGACCGCTATGAGGTGGTTCTTC.

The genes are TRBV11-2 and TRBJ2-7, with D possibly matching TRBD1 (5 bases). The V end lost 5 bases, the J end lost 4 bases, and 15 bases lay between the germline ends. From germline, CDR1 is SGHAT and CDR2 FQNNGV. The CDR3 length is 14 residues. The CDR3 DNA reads TGTGCCAGCAGCCGCAGGGTAGATCGATACGAGCAGTACTTC. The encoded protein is CASSRRVDRYEQYF.

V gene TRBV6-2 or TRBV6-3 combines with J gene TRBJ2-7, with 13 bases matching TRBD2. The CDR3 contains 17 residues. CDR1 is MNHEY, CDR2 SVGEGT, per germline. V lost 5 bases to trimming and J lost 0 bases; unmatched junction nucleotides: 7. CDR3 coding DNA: TGTGCCAGCAGTCTGACTAGCGGGGGGCTGAGCTCCTACGAGCAGTACTTC. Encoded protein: CASSLTSGGLSSYEQYF.

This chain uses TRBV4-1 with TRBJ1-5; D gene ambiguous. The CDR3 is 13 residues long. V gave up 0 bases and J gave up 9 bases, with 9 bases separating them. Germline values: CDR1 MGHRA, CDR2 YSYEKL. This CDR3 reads CASSQEVALPQHF. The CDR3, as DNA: TGCGCCAGCAGCCAAGAAGTTGCGCTGCCCCAGCATTTT.

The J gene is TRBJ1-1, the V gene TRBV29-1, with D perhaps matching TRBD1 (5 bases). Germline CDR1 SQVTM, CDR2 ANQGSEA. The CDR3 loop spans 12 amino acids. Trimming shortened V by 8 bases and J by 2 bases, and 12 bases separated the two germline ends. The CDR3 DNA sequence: TGCAGCTCCAGAACAGGTAACACTGAAGCTTTCTTT. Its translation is CSSRTGNTEAFF.

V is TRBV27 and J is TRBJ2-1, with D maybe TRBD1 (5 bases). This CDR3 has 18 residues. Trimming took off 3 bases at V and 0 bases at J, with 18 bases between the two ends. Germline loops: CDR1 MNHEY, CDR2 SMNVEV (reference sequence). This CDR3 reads CASSFERSRQLSYNEQFF. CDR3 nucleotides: TGTGCCAGCAGTTTCGAGAGGAGTCGACAGCTCTCCTACAATGAGCAGTTCTTC.

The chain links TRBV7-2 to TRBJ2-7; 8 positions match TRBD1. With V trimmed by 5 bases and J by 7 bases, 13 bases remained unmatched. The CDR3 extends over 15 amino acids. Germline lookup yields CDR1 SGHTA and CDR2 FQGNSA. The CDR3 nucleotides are TGTGCCAGCAGCCCAGGGGGCGGGATCGTGGGGGAGCAGTACTTC. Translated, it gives CASSPGGGIVGEQYF.

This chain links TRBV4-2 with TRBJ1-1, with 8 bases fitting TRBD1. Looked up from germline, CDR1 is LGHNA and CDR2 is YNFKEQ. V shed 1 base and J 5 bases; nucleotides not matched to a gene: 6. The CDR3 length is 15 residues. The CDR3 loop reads CASSQGQGSGTEAFF. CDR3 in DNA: TGTGCCAGCAGCCAAGGACAGGGGTCGGGTACTGAAGCTTTCTTT.

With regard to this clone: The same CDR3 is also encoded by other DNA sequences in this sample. The CDR3 DNA is TGCGCCAGCAGTGAATCCGGGAGCTCCTACGAGCAGTACTTC. Residues: CASSESGSSYEQYF. The V and J genes are TRBV10-2 and TRBJ2-7; TRBD2 might be the D (6 bases). CDR3 length: 14 residues. Germline CDR1 is WSHSY and CDR2 is SAAADI. V dropped 3 bases and J dropped 0 bases, with 9 bases sitting between them.

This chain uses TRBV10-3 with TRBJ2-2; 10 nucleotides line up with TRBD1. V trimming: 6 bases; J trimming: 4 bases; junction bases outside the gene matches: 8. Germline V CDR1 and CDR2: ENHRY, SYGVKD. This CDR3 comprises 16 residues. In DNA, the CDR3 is TGTGCCATCAGCAGACAGGGGGCGCAGGTCACCGGGGAGCTGTTTTTT. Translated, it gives CAISRQGAQVTGELFF.

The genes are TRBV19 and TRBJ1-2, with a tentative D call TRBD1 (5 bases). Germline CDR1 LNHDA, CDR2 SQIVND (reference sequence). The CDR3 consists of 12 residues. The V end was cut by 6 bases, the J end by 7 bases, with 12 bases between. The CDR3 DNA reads TGTGCCAGTAGCCCAGCAGGGCTTGGCTACACCTTC. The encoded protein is CASSPAGLGYTF.

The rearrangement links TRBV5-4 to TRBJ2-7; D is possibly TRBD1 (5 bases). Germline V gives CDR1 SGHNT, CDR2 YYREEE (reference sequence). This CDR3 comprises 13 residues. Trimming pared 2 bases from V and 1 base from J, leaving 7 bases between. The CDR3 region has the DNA TGTGCCAGCAGCTTAGCAGGGTCCTACGAGCAGTACTTC. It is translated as CASSLAGSYEQYF.

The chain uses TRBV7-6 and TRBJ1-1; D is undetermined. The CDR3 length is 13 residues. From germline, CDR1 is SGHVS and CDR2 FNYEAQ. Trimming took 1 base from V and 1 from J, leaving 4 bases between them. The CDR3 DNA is TGTGCCAGCAGCTTAGAACAGAACACTGAAGCTTTCTTT. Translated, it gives CASSLEQNTEAFF.

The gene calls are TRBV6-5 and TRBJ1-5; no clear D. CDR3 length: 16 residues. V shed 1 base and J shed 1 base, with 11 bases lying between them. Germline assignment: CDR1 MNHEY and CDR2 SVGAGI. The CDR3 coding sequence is TGTGCCAGCAGTTACTTTGGCCCACGAAGCAATCAGCCCCAGCATTTT. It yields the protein CASSYFGPRSNQPQHF.

CDR3: CASSILAGVPTDTQYF. The CDR3 nucleotides are TGTGCCAGCAGTATACTAGCGGGAGTCCCCACAGATACGCAGTATTTT. The rearrangement joins TRBV6-4 to TRBJ2-3; TRBD2 matches 11 bases. Germline CDR1 is MRHNA and CDR2 is SNTAGT. The junction had 6 bases not matched to a gene; V was cut back by 5 bases and J by 2 bases. CDR3 length equals 16 residues.

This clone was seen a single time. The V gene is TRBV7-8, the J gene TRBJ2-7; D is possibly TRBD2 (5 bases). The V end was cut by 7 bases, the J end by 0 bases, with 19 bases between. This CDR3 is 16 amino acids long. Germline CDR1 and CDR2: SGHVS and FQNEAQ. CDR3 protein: CASTQPRREISYEQYF. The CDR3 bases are TGTGCCAGCACCCAACCCAGACGGGAAATCTCCTACGAGCAGTACTTC. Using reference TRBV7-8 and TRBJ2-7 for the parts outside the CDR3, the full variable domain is GAGVSQSPRYKVAKRGQDVALRCDPISGHVSLFWYQQALGQGPEFLTYFQNEAQLDKSGLPSDRFFAERPEGSVSTLKIQRTQQEDSAVYLCASTQPRREISYEQYFGPGTRLTVT.

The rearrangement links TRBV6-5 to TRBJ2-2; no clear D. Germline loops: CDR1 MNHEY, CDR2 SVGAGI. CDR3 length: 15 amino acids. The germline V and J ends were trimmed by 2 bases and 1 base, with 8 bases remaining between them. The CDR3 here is CASSYRRLNTGELFF. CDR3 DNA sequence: TGTGCCAGCAGTTACCGGCGGTTGAACACCGGGGAGCTGTTTTTT.

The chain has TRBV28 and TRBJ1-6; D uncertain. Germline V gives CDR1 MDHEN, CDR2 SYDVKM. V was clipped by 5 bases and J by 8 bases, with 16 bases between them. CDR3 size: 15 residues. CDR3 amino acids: CASSLNPDPDSPLHF. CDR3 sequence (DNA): TGTGCCAGCAGTCTCAACCCCGATCCAGATTCACCCCTCCACTTT. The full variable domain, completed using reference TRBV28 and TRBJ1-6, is DVKVTQSSRYLVKRTGEKVFLECVQDMDHENMFWYRQDPGLGLRLIYFSYDVKMKEKGDIPEGYSVSREKKERFSLILESASTNQTSMYLCASSLNPDPDSPLHFGNGTRLTVT.

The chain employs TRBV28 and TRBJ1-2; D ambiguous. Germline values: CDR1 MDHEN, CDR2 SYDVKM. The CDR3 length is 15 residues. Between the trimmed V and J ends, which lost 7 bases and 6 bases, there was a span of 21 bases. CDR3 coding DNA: TGTGCCAGCAAGGCCAGGAGGTTGCAAACAGATGGCTACACCTTC. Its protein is CASKARRLQTDGYTF.

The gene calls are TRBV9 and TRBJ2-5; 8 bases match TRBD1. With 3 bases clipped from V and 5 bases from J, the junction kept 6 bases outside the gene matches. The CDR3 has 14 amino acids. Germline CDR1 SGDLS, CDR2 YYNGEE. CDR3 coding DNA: TGTGCCAGCAGCGCGACAGGGGTGAAGGAGACCCAGTACTTC. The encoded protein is CASSATGVKETQYF.

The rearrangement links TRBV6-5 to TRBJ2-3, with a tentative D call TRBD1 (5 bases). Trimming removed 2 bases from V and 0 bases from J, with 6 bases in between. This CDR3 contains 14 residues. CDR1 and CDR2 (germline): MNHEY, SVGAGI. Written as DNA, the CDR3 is TGTGCCAGCAGTTACGGGGCGAGCACAGATACGCAGTATTTT. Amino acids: CASSYGASTDTQYF.

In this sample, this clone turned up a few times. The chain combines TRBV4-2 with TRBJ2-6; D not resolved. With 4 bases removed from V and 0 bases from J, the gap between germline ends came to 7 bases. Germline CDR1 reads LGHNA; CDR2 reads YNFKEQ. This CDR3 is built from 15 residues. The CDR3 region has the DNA TGTGCCAGCAGCCCCGAGGTCTCTGGGGCCAACGTCCTGACTTTC. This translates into CASSPEVSGANVLTF.

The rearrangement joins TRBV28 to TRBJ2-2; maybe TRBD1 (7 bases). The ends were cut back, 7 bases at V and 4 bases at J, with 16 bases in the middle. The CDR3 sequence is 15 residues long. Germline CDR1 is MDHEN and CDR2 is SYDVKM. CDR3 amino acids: CASTRGEYRTGELFF. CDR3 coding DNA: TGTGCCAGCACCAGGGGGGAGTATCGCACCGGGGAGCTGTTTTTT. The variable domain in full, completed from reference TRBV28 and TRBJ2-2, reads DVKVTQSSRYLVKRTGEKVFLECVQDMDHENMFWYRQDPGLGLRLIYFSYDVKMKEKGDIPEGYSVSREKKERFSLILESASTNQTSMYLCASTRGEYRTGELFFGEGSRLTVL.

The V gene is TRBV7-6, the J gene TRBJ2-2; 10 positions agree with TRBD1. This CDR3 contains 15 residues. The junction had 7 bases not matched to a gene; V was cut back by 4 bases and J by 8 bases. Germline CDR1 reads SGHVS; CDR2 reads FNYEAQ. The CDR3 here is CASSSPGQGTGELFF. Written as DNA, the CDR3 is TGTGCCAGCAGCTCGCCGGGACAGGGGACAGGGGAGCTGTTTTTT.

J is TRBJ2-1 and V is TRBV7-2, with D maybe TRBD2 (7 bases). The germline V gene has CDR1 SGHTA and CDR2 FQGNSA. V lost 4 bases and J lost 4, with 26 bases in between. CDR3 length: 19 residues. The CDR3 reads CASSSGGAGDFITYNEQFF. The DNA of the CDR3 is TGTGCCAGCAGCTCGGGGGGCGCGGGGGACTTTATAACATACAATGAGCAGTTCTTC. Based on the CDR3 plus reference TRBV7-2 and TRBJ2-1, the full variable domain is GAGVSQSPSNKVTEKGKDVELRCDPISGHTALYWYRQSLGQGLEFLIYFQGNSAPDKSGLPSDRFSAERTGGSVSTLTIQRTQQEDSAVYLCASSSGGAGDFITYNEQFFGPGTRLTVL.

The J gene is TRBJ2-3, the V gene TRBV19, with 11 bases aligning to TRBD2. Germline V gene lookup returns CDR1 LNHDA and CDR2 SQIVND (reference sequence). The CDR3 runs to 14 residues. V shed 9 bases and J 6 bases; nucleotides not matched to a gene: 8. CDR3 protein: CASTTSGGADTQYF. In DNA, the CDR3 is TGTGCCAGCACCACTAGCGGGGGAGCCGATACGCAGTATTTT. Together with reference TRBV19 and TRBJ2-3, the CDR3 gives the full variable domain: DGGITQSPKYLFRKEGQNVTLSCEQNLNHDAMYWYRQDPGQGLRLIYYSQIVNDFQKGDIAEGYSVSREKKESFPLTVTSAQKNPTAFYLCASTTSGGADTQYFGPGTRLTVL.

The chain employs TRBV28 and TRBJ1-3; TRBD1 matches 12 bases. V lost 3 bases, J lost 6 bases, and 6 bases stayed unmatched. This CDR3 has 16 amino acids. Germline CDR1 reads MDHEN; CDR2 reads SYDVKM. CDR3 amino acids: CASSLGTGGLKNTIYF. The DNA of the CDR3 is TGTGCCAGCAGTTTGGGGACAGGGGGCTTGAAAAACACCATATATTTT.

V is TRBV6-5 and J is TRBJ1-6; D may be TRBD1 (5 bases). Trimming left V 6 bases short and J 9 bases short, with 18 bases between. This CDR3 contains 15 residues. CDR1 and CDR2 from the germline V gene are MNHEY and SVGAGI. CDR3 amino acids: CASSTGVSEGSPLHF. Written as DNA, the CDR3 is TGTGCCAGCAGCACAGGAGTCTCGGAAGGTTCACCCCTCCACTTT.

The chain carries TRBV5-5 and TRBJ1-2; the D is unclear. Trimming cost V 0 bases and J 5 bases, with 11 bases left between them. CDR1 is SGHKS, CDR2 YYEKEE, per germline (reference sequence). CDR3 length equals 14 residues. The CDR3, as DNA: TGTGCCAGCAGCTTGGAGGCGCCGGGGTATGGCTACACCTTC. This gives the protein CASSLEAPGYGYTF.